This is a list of T cell receptor beta chains from one sample in a study of T cell changes during pregnancy in multiple sclerosis. Clones were sequenced by immunoSEQ multiplex PCR, and TCRdb holds only the in-frame ones, with some missing. The top ten clones hold 3% to 4.5% of a sample with about 76,000 clones, roughly 92% of them seen once. The input for sequencing was peripheral blood, taken after pregnancy. Source of these receptors: a female donor in good health, enrolled as a control in a pregnancy study. The CDR3 runs from the conserved cysteine through the conserved F or W. The D gene is left open where the match is weak. Clone size is not always given. Where it is, it says once, few, many or a class for expanded clones.

v_gene	j_gene	d_gene	abundance	CDR3aa	CDR3nt
TRBV10-3	TRBJ2-7	TRBD1	.	CATIGGQGLTYEQYF	TGTGCCACCATAGGGGGACAGGGGTTAACCTACGAGCAGTACTTC
TRBV28	TRBJ1-4	.	.	CATTQINEKLFF	TGTGCCACCACACAGATTAATGAAAAACTGTTTTTT
TRBV28	TRBJ2-1	TRBD1	.	CASQTAGTGGGGYNEQFF	TGTGCCAGCCAGACCGCCGGGACAGGGGGCGGAGGATACAATGAGCAGTTCTTC
TRBV7-6	TRBJ2-5	TRBD2	.	CASSLIPSGAEETQYF	TGTGCCAGCAGCTTAATCCCTAGCGGGGCCGAAGAGACCCAGTACTTC
TRBV7-8	TRBJ1-1	.	.	CASSLESGYTEAFF	TGTGCCAGCAGCTTAGAGTCAGGTTACACTGAAGCTTTCTTT
TRBV29-1	TRBJ2-3	.	.	CSAQATRLISTDTQYF	TGCAGCGCACAAGCGACACGACTAATTAGCACAGATACGCAGTATTTT
TRBV7-9	TRBJ1-2	TRBD1	.	CASSPRTGEGYTF	TGTGCCAGCAGCCCTCGGACAGGTGAAGGCTACACCTTC
TRBV7-8	TRBJ1-5	.	.	CASSPTHGNSNQPQHF	TGTGCCAGCAGCCCGACCCACGGGAATAGCAATCAGCCCCAGCATTTT
TRBV28	TRBJ2-5	TRBD2	once	CASSLSSGGETQYF	TGTGCCAGCAGTTTATCTAGCGGGGGTGAGACCCAGTACTTC
TRBV15	TRBJ2-5	.	.	CATSRQVGETQYF	TGTGCCACCAGCAGACAGGTGGGCGAGACCCAGTACTTC
TRBV28	TRBJ2-5	TRBD2	.	CASSGRLAGGETQYF	TGTGCCAGCAGTGGCCGACTAGCGGGGGGAGAGACCCAGTACTTC
TRBV19	TRBJ2-6	TRBD1	.	CASSRDRGNVLTF	TGTGCCAGTAGTAGGGACAGGGGAAACGTCCTGACTTTC
TRBV7-8	TRBJ2-1	.	.	CATTYGSYVLLNEQFF	TGTGCCACGACATACGGGAGCTATGTCCTACTCAATGAGCAGTTCTTC
TRBV7-3	TRBJ2-2	TRBD2	.	CASSLTGLAEGSNTGELFF	TGTGCCAGCAGCTTAACGGGACTAGCGGAGGGATCGAACACCGGGGAGCTGTTTTTT
TRBV19	TRBJ2-3	.	once	CASSSDTASTDTQYF	TGTGCCAGTAGTAGCGACACGGCTAGCACAGATACGCAGTATTTT
TRBV27	TRBJ1-2	TRBD1	.	CASRKTGALTANYGYTF	TGTGCCAGCAGGAAGACAGGGGCTTTGACAGCTAACTATGGCTACACCTTC
TRBV5-1	TRBJ2-7	TRBD1	.	CASSLAGTEAYEQYF	TGCGCCAGCAGCTTGGCCGGGACAGAGGCTTACGAGCAGTACTTC
TRBV11-2	TRBJ2-3	TRBD1	.	CASSSETGITDTQYF	TGTGCCAGCAGCTCTGAGACAGGGATCACAGATACGCAGTATTTT
TRBV4-1	TRBJ1-5	.	few	CASSLRTEGHQPQHF	TGCGCCAGCAGCCTCCGGACAGAAGGCCATCAGCCCCAGCATTTT
TRBV5-4	TRBJ1-2	TRBD1	.	CASSGDRDYGYTF	TGTGCCAGCAGCGGGGACAGGGACTATGGCTACACCTTC
TRBV5-1	TRBJ2-4	.	.	CASSLGEAVRNIQYF	TGCGCCAGCAGCTTGGGTGAGGCTGTGAGGAACATTCAGTACTTC
TRBV18	TRBJ1-2	TRBD1	.	CASSPDRDRGYTF	TGTGCCAGCTCACCAGACCGGGACAGGGGCTACACCTTC
TRBV27	TRBJ1-4	TRBD1	.	CASGPGVDRVAEKLFF	TGTGCCAGCGGACCCGGGGTGGACAGGGTGGCTGAAAAACTGTTTTTT
TRBV18	TRBJ1-1	.	.	CASSPGVNTEAFF	TGTGCCAGCTCACCCGGAGTTAACACTGAAGCTTTCTTT
TRBV10-3	TRBJ1-1	.	.	CAITQGTGTEAFF	TGTGCCATTACACAGGGTACGGGTACTGAAGCTTTCTTT
TRBV7-9	TRBJ2-3	TRBD2	.	CASSDPGTSGGDTQYF	TGTGCCAGCAGCGACCCCGGGACTAGCGGGGGTGATACGCAGTATTTT